The 6 T cell receptor beta chains presented below share a single source sample, sequenced in a study of STAT5B mutations in CD4+ large granular lymphocyte leukemia. Assay: immunoSEQ multiplex PCR; the TCRdb copy retains only in-frame clones and omits some. The sample holds tens of thousands of clones, roughly 80% seen once. Material for sequencing was CD4+ T cells from blood buffy coats. All receptors derive from a human donor in good health.

This chain uses TRBV7-2 with TRBJ2-7; D call uncertain. The CDR3 spans 11 residues. Germline V CDR1 and CDR2: SGHTA, FQGNSA. Deletions cut 8 bases from V and 4 bases from J, with 9 bases between. The CDR3 protein is CASATLYEQYF. CDR3 nucleotide sequence: TGTGCCAGCGCGACGCTTTACGAGCAGTACTTC.

DNA of the CDR3: TGTGCCAGCAGCCAGGACAGGGGGGATTGGCCCCAGCATTTT. Translating gives CASSQDRGDWPQHF. This chain joins TRBV4-2 and TRBJ1-5; 10 bases map to TRBD1. The ends lost 3 bases at V and 9 bases at J; junction bases unmatched: 5. Germline values: CDR1 LGHNA, CDR2 YNFKEQ. This CDR3 comprises 14 residues.

This chain links TRBV23-1 with TRBJ1-5, with a tentative D call TRBD1 (5 bases). TRBV23-1 is recorded as an ORF, its role being uncertain. The ends were cut back, 9 bases at V and 7 bases at J, with 16 bases in the middle. This CDR3 spans 13 amino acids. The CDR3 coding sequence is TGCGCCAGTAGGTACCAGGGACGGCAGCCCCAGCATTTT. As protein: CASRYQGRQPQHF.

Here the CDR3 DNA reads TGTGCTAGTGGTCCGACCTCCTACGAGCAGTACTTC. Its translation: CASGPTSYEQYF. The J gene is TRBJ2-7, the V gene TRBV12-5, with D unresolved. The CDR3 extends over 12 amino acids. The germline gives CDR1 LGHNT, CDR2 FRNRAP. V was clipped by 5 bases and J by 0 bases, with 5 bases between them.

In its sample, this clone was seen once. The chain carries TRBV11-3 and TRBJ2-1; D might be TRBD1 (6 bases). The germline CDR1 and CDR2 sequences are SGHNT and YENEEA. Deletions cut 4 bases from V and 4 bases from J, with 11 bases between. The CDR3 has 14 amino acids. This CDR3 is CASSSGQSYNEQFF. CDR3 bases: TGTGCCAGCAGCTCAGGACAGTCGTACAATGAGCAGTTCTTC. Full variable domain (outside the CDR3, taken from reference TRBV11-3 and TRBJ2-1): EAGVVQSPRYKIIEKKQPVAFWCNPISGHNTLYWYLQNLGQGPELLIRYENEEAVDDSQLPKDRFSAERLKGVDSTLKIQPAELGDSAVYLCASSSGQSYNEQFFGPGTRLTVL.

This clone was seen a single time. The J gene is TRBJ1-1, the V gene TRBV28; D is unclear. This CDR3 contains 12 residues. CDR1 and CDR2 (germline): MDHEN, SYDVKM. V lost 3 bases and J 1 base, leaving 3 bases between the germline ends. CDR3 DNA sequence: TGTGCCAGCAGTTTGTGGAACACTGAAGCTTTCTTT. This gives the protein CASSLWNTEAFF.